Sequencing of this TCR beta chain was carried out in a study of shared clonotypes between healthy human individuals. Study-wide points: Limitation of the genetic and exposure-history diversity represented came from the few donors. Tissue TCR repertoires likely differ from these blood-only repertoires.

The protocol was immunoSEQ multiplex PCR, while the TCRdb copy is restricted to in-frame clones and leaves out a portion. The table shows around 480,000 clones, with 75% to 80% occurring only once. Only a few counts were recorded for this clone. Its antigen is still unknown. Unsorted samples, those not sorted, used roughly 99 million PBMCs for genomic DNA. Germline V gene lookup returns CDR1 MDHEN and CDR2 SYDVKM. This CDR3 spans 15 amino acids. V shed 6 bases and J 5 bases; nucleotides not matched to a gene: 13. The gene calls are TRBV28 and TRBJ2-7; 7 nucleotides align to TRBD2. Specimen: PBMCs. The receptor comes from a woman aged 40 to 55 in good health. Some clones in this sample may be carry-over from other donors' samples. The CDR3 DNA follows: TGTGCCAGCAGACTCCGCAGGACTAGTCCCCACGAGCAGTACTTC. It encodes CASRLRRTSPHEQYF.